This TCR beta chain emerged from a study of shared clonotypes between healthy human individuals. The naive CD8 fraction comprised CD45RO-negative cells positively selected for CCR7 and excluded terminally differentiated effector memory CD45RA+ cells. HIV-negative, healthy adults without recent acute infections or vaccinations were the donors. Germline V gives CDR1 MNHNS, CDR2 SASEGT. Trimming removed 2 bases from V and 0 bases from J, with 7 bases in between. CDR3 length: 14 amino acids. Assay used: immunoSEQ multiplex PCR; TCRdb lists only in-frame clones, some missing. The data hold under 2,000,000 clones, with about 94% observed a single time.

The clonotype was recovered from a man aged 18 to 30 in good health. This chain uses TRBV6-1 with TRBJ1-1, with D unclear. Sequenced: naive CD8+ T cells sorted from blood. The CDR3 here is CASSEQKMNTEAFF. CDR3 in DNA: TGTGCCAGCAGTGAACAGAAAATGAACACTGAAGCTTTCTTT.